This T cell receptor (beta chain) stems from a study of Graves' ophthalmopathy and Graves' hyperthyroidism. Overall study: Samples of peripheral blood were obtained at initial diagnosis, prior to treatment of any kind.

Study-level points and caveats: Most thyroid clonotypes with frequency above 0.001 were detected in blood too.

Clinical symptoms, serum thyroxine, TRAb, thyroid ultrasound and orbital computed tomography formed the basis of diagnosis. The PBMCs used were ones drawn from approximately 10 ml of fresh peripheral blood. This clonotype was seen at least ten times. Its antigen is unidentified. RNA transcripts yielded amplified TCR beta CDR3 regions. Investigators did first-round RT-PCR with HTBI primers, then second-round multiplex PCR. TCRdb fed the multiplex PCR reads into MiXCR, producing one record per CDR3 protein. The sample holds about 640,000 distinct CDR3 sequences, more than 40% seen once. Germline trimming cut 5 bases from V and 2 bases from J; bases unmatched to any gene: 2. Germline V gives CDR1 MNHEY, CDR2 SVGAGI. The CDR3 is 13 amino acids.

This TCR was recovered from an adult man with Graves' ophthalmopathy. This chain joins TRBV6-5 and TRBJ2-7, with TRBD2 matching 8 bases. The sample consisted of peripheral blood. Written as DNA, the CDR3 is TGTGCCAGCAGTCCGCGGGGGGCCTACGAGCAGTACTTC. Translation: CASSPRGAYEQYF.